These 26 T cell receptor beta chains were sequenced from one sample in a study of CD8+CD57+ T cells in acquired aplastic anemia. CDR3 and TCR beta VDJ profiling relied on genomic DNA as the template. One entry per CDR3 protein, called by TCRdb with MiXCR from the reads. This table holds approximately 130,000 distinct CDR3 sequences, 35% to 50% found once. Sequences were obtained from sorted CD4+, CD8+, or CD8+CD57+ T cells (not recorded which) from PBMCs. These receptors all come from a human donor in good health, serving as a control.

About this clonotype: A much larger clone is a single base away; this may be a read error. This chain connects TRBV19 to TRBJ2-7; 8 bases align to TRBD1. CDR3 length equals 11 residues. The V segment lost 10 bases and the J segment 3 bases; nucleotides outside the gene matches: 2. Per the germline V gene, CDR1 is LNHDA and CDR2 is SQIVND (reference sequence). The CDR3 region has the DNA TGTGCCACCGGACAGGGCTACGAGCAGTACTTC. As protein: CATGQGYEQYF. The full variable domain, rest sourced from reference TRBV19 and TRBJ2-7, is DGGITQSPKYLFRKEGQNVTLSCEQNLNHDAMYWYRQDPGQGLRLIYYSQIVNDFQKGDIAEGYSVSREKKESFPLTVTSAQKNPTAFYLCATGQGYEQYFGPGTRLTVT.

This chain connects TRBV18 to TRBJ1-1; D not resolved. Per germline, CDR1 KGHSH and CDR2 LQKENI. This CDR3 spans 14 amino acids. V was cut by 0 bases and J by 6 bases, with 11 bases left in between. This chain's CDR3 is CASSPPGRKPEAFF. In DNA, the CDR3 is TGTGCCAGCTCACCACCGGGCAGAAAACCTGAAGCTTTCTTT.

This clonotype was picked up many times. CDR3: CASSESRAHEQYF. CDR3 sequence (DNA): TGCGCCAGCAGTGAGTCACGGGCCCACGAGCAGTACTTC. V usage is TRBV10-1 and J usage is TRBJ2-7; D is ambiguous. The CDR3 contains 13 residues. CDR1 and CDR2 (germline): WNHNN, SYGVQD (reference sequence). Trimming shortened V by 0 bases and J by 5 bases, and 8 bases separated the two germline ends.

In its sample, this clonotype was seen once. The chain links TRBV19 to TRBJ2-3, with D maybe TRBD1 (5 bases). V lost 5 bases to trimming and J lost 2 bases, with 8 bases between them. Germline values: CDR1 LNHDA, CDR2 SQIVND (reference sequence). This CDR3 comprises 13 residues. The CDR3 nucleotides are TGTGCCAGTAGTGCGGACAACACAGATACGCAGTATTTT. Residues: CASSADNTDTQYF.

The chain carries TRBV29-1 and TRBJ1-1; possibly TRBD1 for D (6 bases). The germline gives CDR1 SQVTM, CDR2 ANQGSEA. Trimming removed 7 bases from V and 6 bases from J, with 12 bases in between. This CDR3 spans 11 amino acids. The CDR3 spells CSAGAIAEAFF. CDR3 coding DNA: TGCAGCGCGGGGGCAATCGCTGAAGCTTTCTTT.

Remarks on this clonotype: A read error is possible here, since a much larger clone lies one base away. The rearrangement links TRBV4-1 to TRBJ2-7; D may be TRBD1 (7 bases). Germline CDR1 reads MGHRA; CDR2 reads YSYEKL. This CDR3 is built from 17 residues. The CDR3 loop is CASSRVIRGDRSYGQYF. The CDR3 region has the DNA TGCGCCAGCAGCCGGGTCATTAGGGGGGACAGATCCTACGGGCAGTACTTC.

With respect to this clonotype: A much more abundant neighbour one base away suggests this may be a read error. This chain connects TRBV5-6 to TRBJ2-3; no reliable D call. Germline-derived CDR1 and CDR2 are SGHDT and YYEEEE. This CDR3 region has 14 residues. The CDR3 spells CASSQTTTTDMQYF. As DNA, the CDR3 is TGTGCCAGCAGCCAAACGACAACCACAGATATGCAGTATTTT.

The V gene is TRBV29-1, the J gene TRBJ2-1; D gene unclear. The CDR3 is 16 amino acids. Deletions cut 3 bases from V and 0 bases from J, with 15 bases between. In germline, CDR1 is SQVTM, CDR2 ANQGSEA. This chain's CDR3 is CSVDSIVRSSYNEQFF. In nucleotides, the CDR3 is TGCAGCGTTGATTCTATAGTGCGCAGCTCCTACAATGAGCAGTTCTTC.

The V gene is TRBV20-1, the J gene TRBJ2-7; D uncertain. The germline CDR1 and CDR2 sequences are DFQATT and SNEGSKA (reference sequence). The CDR3 length is 8 residues. V lost 3 bases and J 12 bases, leaving 6 bases between the germline ends. The CDR3 DNA reads TGCAGTGCTAGGGAAGGGTACTTC. Amino acid sequence: CSAREGYF.

The table lists this clonotype with many counts. The chain carries TRBV29-1 and TRBJ2-1; D remains unclear. The CDR3 extends over 12 amino acids. Trimming stripped 5 bases from V and 4 bases from J, with 9 bases between. Germline loops: CDR1 SQVTM, CDR2 ANQGSEA. The CDR3: CSVYVGYNEQFF. CDR3 sequence (DNA): TGCAGCGTTTACGTGGGATACAATGAGCAGTTCTTC.

This chain connects TRBV29-1 to TRBJ1-5; a weak D match, TRBD1 (5 bases). CDR3 length: 12 amino acids. CDR1 and CDR2 (germline): SQVTM, ANQGSEA. V lost 1 base and J 15 bases, leaving 16 bases between the germline ends. The DNA of the CDR3 is TGCAGCGTTGAAGTAGGGCTAGGGGTCTTGCATTTT. Translating gives CSVEVGLGVLHF. The complete variable domain, with remaining parts taken from reference TRBV29-1 and TRBJ1-5, reads SAVISQKPSRDICQRGTSLTIQCQVDSQVTMMFWYRQQPGQSLTLIATANQGSEATYESGFVIDKFPISRPNLTFSTLTVSNMSPEDSSIYLCSVEVGLGVLHFGDGTRLSIL.

This clonotype was detected a few times. This sequence joins TRBV28 and TRBJ1-4; 9 positions agree with TRBD1. Germline lookup yields CDR1 MDHEN and CDR2 SYDVKM. CDR3 length: 14 residues. Losses at the gene ends were 6 bases for V and 8 bases for J; bases not matched to a gene: 7. The CDR3, as DNA: TGTGCCAGCAGACCGACAGGGGGACGCGAAAAACTGTTTTTT. Translation gives CASRPTGGREKLFF. Combining the CDR3 with reference TRBV28 and TRBJ1-4 gives the whole variable domain DVKVTQSSRYLVKRTGEKVFLECVQDMDHENMFWYRQDPGLGLRLIYFSYDVKMKEKGDIPEGYSVSREKKERFSLILESASTNQTSMYLCASRPTGGREKLFFGSGTQLSVL.

The genes are TRBV2 and TRBJ2-5; 13 nucleotides agree with TRBD2. This CDR3 is 15 amino acids long. J was trimmed by 2 bases and V by 8 bases; bases with no gene match: 5. Germline CDR1 SNHLY, CDR2 FYNNEI. CDR3 amino acids: CASDLGLAGQETQYF. The CDR3 coding sequence is TGTGCCAGCGACCTGGGACTAGCGGGGCAAGAGACCCAGTACTTC.

This clonotype was seen more than once but under ten times. This clone may be a read error of a much larger clone one base away. In this CDR3 the conserved last residue, phenylalanine or tryptophan, is missing, so a read error is likely. The chain recombines TRBV6-1 with TRBJ2-7; D not resolved. V lost 6 bases, J lost 6 bases, and 15 bases lay in between. This CDR3 has 13 amino acids. The V gene's germline CDR1 is MNHNS and CDR2 SASEGT. CDR3 in amino acids: CASSTTLFGEQYL. As DNA, the CDR3 is TGTGCCAGCAGCACGACGCTTTTCGGCGAGCAGTACCTC.

J is TRBJ1-2 and V is TRBV10-3, with a weak D call TRBD1 (5 bases). Germline V gene lookup returns CDR1 ENHRY and CDR2 SYGVKD. Trimming stripped 6 bases from V and 5 bases from J, with 13 bases between. This CDR3 is built from 13 residues. This CDR3 is CAISQDSEYGYTF. The DNA of the CDR3 is TGTGCCATCAGCCAAGACAGTGAATATGGCTACACCTTC.

This clonotype showed up just a few times. The genes are TRBV19 and TRBJ2-6; D possibly uses TRBD1 or TRBD2 (5 bases each). The CDR3 sequence is 15 residues long. V shed 3 bases and J shed 4 bases, with 10 bases lying between them. The germline V gene encodes CDR1 LNHDA and CDR2 SQIVND (reference sequence). CDR3: CASSIMGTGANVLTF. The CDR3 DNA is TGTGCCAGTAGTATCATGGGGACCGGGGCCAACGTCCTGACTTTC.

Of note for this clonotype: The conserved phenylalanine or tryptophan is not found at the CDR3 terminus, so this likely reflects a read error. This rearrangement joins TRBV15 to TRBJ1-1; no clear D. Trimming took off 1 base at V and 3 bases at J, with 15 bases between the two ends. CDR3 length equals 16 residues. Per the germline V gene, CDR1 is LNHNV and CDR2 is YYDKDF (reference sequence). The CDR3 sequence: CATSRGHFRPDTEAFS. The CDR3 nucleotides are TGTGCCACCAGCAGAGGACATTTCCGGCCGGACACTGAAGCTTTCTCT.

In regard to this clonotype: Since a much larger clone is just one base distant, this may be a read error. The V gene is TRBV6-6, the J gene TRBJ1-1, with unresolved D. Germline V CDR1 and CDR2: MNHNY, SVGAGI (reference sequence). The V end lost 8 bases, the J end lost 12 bases, and 16 bases lay between the germline ends. The CDR3 covers 11 residues. The CDR3 spells CASLRDKATFF. The DNA for the CDR3 is TGTGCCAGCCTCCGGGATAAGGCAACTTTCTTT.

This clonotype was seen ten or more times. CDR3 loop: CASTLRWTGVYEQYF. The CDR3 DNA reads as TGTGCCAGCACCCTCAGGTGGACAGGGGTCTACGAGCAGTACTTC. This chain links TRBV7-2 with TRBJ2-7; the match to TRBD1 covers 9 bases. The trim removed 7 bases at V and 3 bases at J, leaving 10 bases unmatched. Looked up from germline, CDR1 is SGHTA and CDR2 is FQGNSA. The CDR3 is 15 amino acids.

This clonotype was seen many times. V gene TRBV7-8 combines with J gene TRBJ1-2, with 7 bases that match TRBD1. This CDR3 region has 14 residues. Trimming cost V 0 bases and J 8 bases; bases outside gene matches: 6. Germline assignment: CDR1 SGHVS and CDR2 FQNEAQ. Here the CDR3 reads CASSLAQGEGGYTF. CDR3 bases: TGTGCCAGCAGCTTAGCTCAGGGGGAAGGGGGCTACACCTTC.

This clonotype was found many times. The rearrangement joins TRBV7-2 to TRBJ1-4; D is perhaps TRBD1 (5 bases). This CDR3 comprises 15 residues. The V end was cut by 3 bases, the J end by 7 bases, with 15 bases between. Germline V CDR1 and CDR2: SGHTA, FQGNSA. CDR3 bases: TGTGCCAGCAGCTTCGCCGCAGGGAGGGGTGAAAAACTGTTTTTT. This codes for CASSFAAGRGEKLFF.

The V call is TRBV11-2, the J call TRBJ1-6, with D tentatively TRBD1 (5 bases). The CDR3 is made up of 15 amino acids. Per germline, CDR1 SGHAT and CDR2 FQNNGV. Trimming left V 0 bases short and J 9 bases short, with 12 bases between. The CDR3, as DNA: TGTGCCAGCAGCTTAGATTTCAGGGTGGGTTCACCCCTCCACTTT. Its protein is CASSLDFRVGSPLHF.

This clonotype was seen repeatedly, ten times or more. This chain uses TRBV6-6 with TRBJ2-1, with D perhaps matching TRBD1 (6 bases). With 6 bases removed from V and 7 bases from J, the gap between germline ends came to 16 bases. Germline lookup yields CDR1 MNHNY and CDR2 SVGAGI (reference sequence). This CDR3 region has 14 residues. DNA of the CDR3: TGTGCCAGCAGAGACCACCAGGGGTTGAATGAGCAGTTCTTC. It yields the protein CASRDHQGLNEQFF.

This clonotype was seen more than once but under ten times. This may arise from a read error, as a much more abundant clone is one base away. The genes are TRBV6-5 and TRBJ1-1; D is unclear. Germline V CDR1 and CDR2: MNHEY, SVGAGI. The CDR3 sequence is 13 residues long. The CDR3 bases are TGTGCCGGCAGTTACAGTGGGAACACTGAAGCTTTCTTT. Residues: CAGSYSGNTEAFF.

As concerns this clonotype: At one boundary the junction diverges from the germline segment, which might be a read error. V and J are TRBV10-3 and TRBJ1-3, with D hard to call. Germline values: CDR1 ENHRY, CDR2 SYGVKD. This CDR3 is 16 amino acids long. The CDR3, as DNA: TGTGCTATCAGTGAGTCCACCACGAATGGGTCGAACACCACATATTTT. Translated: CAISESTTNGSNTTYF.

This clonotype has at least ten counts. The rearrangement joins TRBV20-1 to TRBJ1-1, with D tentatively TRBD1 (6 bases). Deletions cut 5 bases from V and 1 base from J, with 14 bases between. The CDR3 runs 14 residues. Germline CDR1 reads DFQATT; CDR2 reads SNEGSKA (reference sequence). The CDR3 sequence: CSAGQVDRNTEAFF. CDR3 sequence (DNA): TGCAGTGCTGGCCAAGTGGACAGGAACACTGAAGCTTTCTTT.